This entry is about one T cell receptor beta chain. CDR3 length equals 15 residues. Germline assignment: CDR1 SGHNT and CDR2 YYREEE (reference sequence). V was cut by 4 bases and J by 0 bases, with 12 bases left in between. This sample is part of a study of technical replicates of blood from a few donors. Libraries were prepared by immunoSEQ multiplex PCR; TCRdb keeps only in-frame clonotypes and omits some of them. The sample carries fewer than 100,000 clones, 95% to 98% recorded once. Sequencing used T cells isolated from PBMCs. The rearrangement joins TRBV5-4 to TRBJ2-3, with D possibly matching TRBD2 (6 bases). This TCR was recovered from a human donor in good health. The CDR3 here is CASSPGLSSTDTQYF. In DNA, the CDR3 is TGTGCCAGCAGCCCGGGACTCTCTAGCACAGATACGCAGTATTTT.